This T cell receptor (beta chain) is drawn from a study of blood T cells in healthy people across ages. The CDR3 contains 15 residues. With 5 bases removed from V and 2 bases from J, the gap between germline ends came to 10 bases. From germline, CDR1 is SEHNR and CDR2 FQNEAQ (reference sequence). On this clonotype itself: A much larger clone sits a single nucleotide away, making a read error possible. Because the CDR3 is missing its conserved closing phenylalanine or tryptophan, this is likely a read error.

Using a J-beta primer mix together with a sample-barcoded 5' primer, a second PCR was run for roughly 7 to 12 cycles. From the 5' RACE reads, TCRdb called clonotypes with MiXCR, one entry per CDR3 protein. Of about 930,000 distinct CDR3 sequences in the sample, about 28% were seen once. These data also formed part of another study, on T cells of mothers and their children. As reported in that work: Mothers and children who were related shared slightly more overlap than unrelated pairs, but not significantly more.

The source of this sequence is a woman in her 40s in good health. V is TRBV7-9 and J is TRBJ2-6; D gene unclear. Sequenced input: blood. The CDR3: CASSPETPGANVLTY. The CDR3 DNA is TGTGCCAGCAGCCCTGAGACACCTGGGGCCAACGTCCTGACTTAC.